These 12 T cell receptor beta chains originate from one sample sequenced in a study of early T cells in non-severe SARS-CoV-2 infection (dated by TCRdb to about 2021). Library preparation used 5' RACE. The reads were generated on a NextSeq 500. TCRdb redid the processing of the public reads, applying fastp at Q25 and MiXCR, and retained in-frame beta chains. All rows with the same CDR3 protein become a single entry with the most common DNA and genes. The sample table lists 35,000 to 45,000 distinct CDR3 sequences, approximately 12% of them with a count of one. The top ten constitute about 16% of the sample. Specimen: whole blood. Receptors were obtained from an adult who was a healthcare worker with PCR-confirmed SARS-CoV-2 infection or an uninfected control (not recorded which).

The chain couples TRBV30 to TRBJ1-1, with a weak D call TRBD1 (6 bases). Trimming removed 0 bases from V and 8 bases from J, with 13 bases in between. The CDR3 has 13 residues. Germline V gene data show CDR1 as GTSNPN and CDR2 as SVGIG (reference sequence). The CDR3 DNA reads as TGTGCCTGGAGTGTATTGAGACAGGCGGAAGCTTTCTTT. It yields the protein CAWSVLRQAEAFF.

The V gene is TRBV6-2 or TRBV6-3, the J gene TRBJ2-1; a possible D gene is TRBD2 (6 bases). CDR1 and CDR2 (germline): MNHEY, SVGEGT. The CDR3 contains 15 residues. Trimming left V 5 bases short and J 7 bases short, with 18 bases between. CDR3 nucleotides: TGTGCCAGCAGTATGCTAGCGTCACGGGGGAATGAGCAGTTCTTC. Residues: CASSMLASRGNEQFF.

Of note for this clonotype: This may be a read error, as it is one base from a much larger clone. The J gene is TRBJ2-1, the V gene TRBV7-3; D is uncertain. Trimming removed 5 bases at V and 5 bases at J, with 13 bases between. Germline V gene sequence: CDR1 SGHTA, CDR2 FQGTGA. The length of the CDR3 is 14 residues. CDR3 sequence reads: CASSPRPADNEQFF. In DNA, the CDR3 is TGTGCCAGCAGCCCACGCCCGGCAGACAATGAGCAGTTCTTC.

The CDR3: CASSLGASGINEQFF. The CDR3 bases are TGTGCCAGCAGCTTGGGGGCTAGCGGGATTAATGAGCAGTTCTTC. J is TRBJ2-1 and V is TRBV5-4; 9 bases match TRBD2. The CDR3 extends over 15 amino acids. V dropped 0 bases and J dropped 7; count of bases not matched to a gene: 5. Looked up from germline, CDR1 is SGHNT and CDR2 is YYREEE (reference sequence).

This chain joins TRBV5-1 and TRBJ2-7; D unclear. V was pared by 4 bases and J by 3 bases, with 14 bases between. Germline-derived CDR1 and CDR2 are SGHRS and YFSETQ. This CDR3 is 14 amino acids long. This CDR3 reads CASSPGGLIYEQYF. The CDR3 bases are TGCGCCAGCAGCCCGGGCGGCTTGATCTACGAGCAGTACTTC. Using reference TRBV5-1 and TRBJ2-7 for the parts outside the CDR3, the full variable domain is KAGVTQTPRYLIKTRGQQVTLSCSPISGHRSVSWYQQTPGQGLQFLFEYFSETQRNKGNFPGRFSGRQFSNSRSEMNVSTLELGDSALYLCASSPGGLIYEQYFGPGTRLTVT.

This clonotype was seen ten or more times. The rearrangement uses TRBV6-5 and TRBJ2-2; D gene ambiguous. Germline V lookup: CDR1 MNHEY, CDR2 SVGAGI. Trimming took 5 bases from V and 2 from J, leaving 18 bases between them. The CDR3 is 17 amino acids. The CDR3 here is CASSPSWAILNTGELFF. The CDR3 region has the DNA TGTGCCAGCAGTCCTTCATGGGCCATCCTAAACACCGGGGAGCTGTTTTTT.

The table lists this clonotype with many counts. V usage is TRBV29-1 and J usage is TRBJ2-1; TRBD2 might be the D (5 bases). Per the germline V gene, CDR1 is SQVTM and CDR2 is ANQGSEA. This CDR3 is 15 amino acids long. V gave up 1 base and J gave up 0 bases, with 10 bases separating them. The CDR3 DNA is TGCAGCGTTGAAGCAGCGGCCAGCTCCTACAATGAGCAGTTCTTC. The encoded protein is CSVEAAASSYNEQFF.

This rearrangement joins TRBV20-1 to TRBJ2-7; D gene unclear. The ends were cut back, 6 bases at V and 0 bases at J, with 12 bases in the middle. The germline V gene encodes CDR1 DFQATT and CDR2 SNEGSKA (reference sequence). The CDR3 consists of 13 residues. The CDR3 nucleotides are TGCAGTGCCCCCGGCCCGAGCTCCTACGAGCAGTACTTC. Residues: CSAPGPSSYEQYF.

This clonotype was seen more than once but under ten times. This CDR3 is CSARDGTTAEAFF. The CDR3 DNA reads as TGCAGTGCTAGAGATGGGACAACAGCTGAAGCTTTCTTT. The chain joins TRBV20-1 to TRBJ1-1; weak D call: TRBD1 (6 bases). The CDR3 covers 13 residues. Trimming took 0 bases from V and 6 from J, leaving 11 bases between them. Germline V lookup: CDR1 DFQATT, CDR2 SNEGSKA (reference sequence).

This clonotype was detected only a few times. The chain couples TRBV19 to TRBJ2-5; D possibly matches TRBD1 or TRBD2 (5 bases each). V gave up 7 bases and J gave up 5 bases, with 14 bases separating them. CDR1 is LNHDA, CDR2 SQIVND, per germline (reference sequence). The CDR3 runs to 13 residues. DNA of the CDR3: TGTGCCAGTACCAAGCAGGGAGCGGAGACCCAGTACTTC. Protein product: CASTKQGAETQYF.

This clonotype was found many times. This chain links TRBV6-2 or TRBV6-3 with TRBJ2-1; maybe TRBD1 (5 bases). The CDR3 spans 13 residues. Trimming pared 5 bases from V and 7 bases from J, leaving 12 bases between. Germline CDR1 MNHEY, CDR2 SVGEGT. The CDR3 spells CASSSQGWNEQFF. CDR3 DNA: TGTGCCAGCAGTAGTCAGGGCTGGAATGAGCAGTTCTTC.

This clonotype was observed many times. The chain uses TRBV10-3 and TRBJ1-1; D is perhaps TRBD1 (5 bases). The length of the CDR3 is 14 residues. Germline V CDR1 and CDR2: ENHRY, SYGVKD. V was pared by 8 bases and J by 1 base, with 14 bases between. The CDR3 protein is CAIVDSLSNTEAFF. The CDR3 nucleotides are TGTGCCATCGTAGACAGCCTCTCGAACACTGAAGCTTTCTTT.